The 26 T cell receptor beta chains in this list originate from one sample, sequenced in a study of blood T cell repertoires in COVID-19. Some clones are missing from TCRdb's copy, which holds only in-frame ones; the method was immunoSEQ multiplex PCR. The sample lists fewer than 350,000 clones, approximately 88% occurring once. The specimen was peripheral blood. The receptors were gathered from a man aged 18 to 30 with active or convalescent COVID-19.

The table lists this clone with a few counts. CDR3 protein: CASRMGQHTEAFF. CDR3 in DNA: TGCGCCAGCAGGATGGGACAGCACACTGAAGCTTTCTTT. The chain recombines TRBV4-1 with TRBJ1-1; 7 bases are a match to TRBD1. Trimming removed 6 bases from V and 3 bases from J; junction bases left unmatched: 4. This CDR3 comprises 13 residues. Germline CDR1 reads MGHRA; CDR2 reads YSYEKL.

This clone was recorded only once. The chain links TRBV12-3 or TRBV12-4 to TRBJ2-7; D is perhaps TRBD1 (5 bases). V lost 0 bases and J 9 bases, leaving 9 bases between the germline ends. The CDR3 consists of 12 residues. CDR3 nucleotides: TGTGCCAGCAGTTTAGCACAGGTAGGGCAGTACTTC. Amino acid sequence: CASSLAQVGQYF.

V gene TRBV5-6 combines with J gene TRBJ2-2; 7 nucleotides align to TRBD2. CDR3 length: 16 residues. With 0 bases clipped from V and 6 bases from J, the junction kept 8 bases outside the gene matches. CDR1 SGHDT and CDR2 YYEEEE come from the germline V gene. The CDR3 loop is CASSLVAGESPGELFF. The CDR3 nucleotides read TGTGCCAGCAGCTTGGTTGCGGGGGAGTCGCCCGGGGAGCTGTTTTTT.

V is TRBV5-1 and J is TRBJ2-7; D may be TRBD1 (6 bases). The CDR3 consists of 14 residues. Germline V gene data show CDR1 as SGHRS and CDR2 as YFSETQ. Trimming removed 5 bases from V and 0 bases from J, with 12 bases in between. The CDR3 region is CASRTGTSSYEQYF. The CDR3 DNA is TGCGCCAGCAGGACCGGGACAAGCTCCTACGAGCAGTACTTC.

The CDR3 protein is CASSGSSYNEQFF. Written as DNA, the CDR3 is TGTGCCAGTAGCGGGAGCTCCTACAATGAGCAGTTCTTC. The J gene is TRBJ2-1, the V gene TRBV28, with 9 bases lining up with TRBD2. The ends lost 9 bases at V and 0 bases at J; junction bases unmatched: 0. Germline CDR1 MDHEN, CDR2 SYDVKM. The CDR3 covers 13 residues.

The chain has TRBV4-1 and TRBJ2-2, with D unclear. The CDR3 runs 15 residues. V dropped 3 bases and J dropped 0 bases, with 8 bases sitting between them. Per the germline V gene, CDR1 is MGHRA and CDR2 is YSYEKL. This CDR3 is CASSQQAPNTGELFF. The CDR3 DNA sequence: TGCGCCAGCAGCCAGCAGGCGCCGAACACCGGGGAGCTGTTTTTT.

There are a few counts of this clone. The chain recombines TRBV3-1 (or the pseudogene TRBV3-2) with TRBJ2-7; 9 bases are shared with TRBD1. The CDR3 length is 15 residues. Germline V CDR1 and CDR2: LGHDT, YNNKEL (reference sequence). V trimming: 0 bases; J trimming: 6 bases; junction bases outside the gene matches: 6. CDR3 amino acids: CASSQEGTGRTEQYF. The CDR3 region has the DNA TGTGCCAGCAGCCAAGAAGGGACAGGGAGAACCGAGCAGTACTTC.

Points on this clone: The sample contains more than one DNA sequence encoding this CDR3. V gene TRBV6-6 combines with J gene TRBJ1-5; 8 nucleotides agree with TRBD1. V lost 6 bases and J lost 7; bases outside the gene matches: 5. The length of the CDR3 is 13 residues. Germline V gene sequence: CDR1 MNHNY, CDR2 SVGAGI (reference sequence). The CDR3 loop reads CASSPTGDQPQHF. CDR3 DNA sequence: TGTGCCAGCAGCCCGACAGGGGACCAGCCCCAGCATTTT.

This clone was observed a single time. This chain uses TRBV6-5 with TRBJ1-2; a possible D gene is TRBD1 (5 bases). The CDR3 contains 14 residues. The V end lost 7 bases, the J end lost 4 bases, and 16 bases lay between the germline ends. CDR1 MNHEY and CDR2 SVGAGI come from the germline V gene. This CDR3 reads CASNQGPLPYGYTF. In nucleotides, the CDR3 is TGTGCCAGCAACCAGGGTCCCCTACCCTATGGCTACACCTTC.

The chain has TRBV7-3 and TRBJ2-2; 10 bases align to TRBD1. The CDR3 totals 17 residues. Germline trimming cut 5 bases from V and 5 bases from J; bases unmatched to any gene: 11. CDR1 is SGHTA and CDR2 is FQGTGA in the germline V gene. The CDR3 region is CASSLRGDRGGTGELFF. Here the CDR3 DNA reads TGTGCCAGCAGCCTCCGGGGGGACAGGGGAGGAACCGGGGAGCTGTTTTTT.

This clone was seen only a few times. CDR3 residues: CASSYSPGSTGELFF. DNA of the CDR3: TGTGCCAGCAGTTACAGCCCAGGGTCTACCGGGGAGCTGTTTTTT. The V gene is TRBV6-5, the J gene TRBJ2-2; D is perhaps TRBD1 (5 bases). The CDR3 is made up of 15 amino acids. CDR1 is MNHEY and CDR2 is SVGAGI in the germline V gene. The V and J ends lost 2 bases and 5 bases respectively, with 12 bases between them.

In this sample, this clone turned up a few times. This chain joins TRBV5-4 and TRBJ2-7; TRBD1 matches 8 bases. The germline CDR1 and CDR2 sequences are SGHNT and YYREEE (reference sequence). V lost 3 bases, J lost 2 bases, and 7 bases stayed unmatched. The CDR3 runs to 15 residues. Here the CDR3 DNA reads TGTGCCAGCAGCTCTCAGGGGGCAGGGGCCTACGAGCAGTACTTC. It yields the protein CASSSQGAGAYEQYF.

This sequence joins TRBV10-3 and TRBJ2-5; TRBD2 agrees at 9 bases. The CDR3 is 15 amino acids. After removal of 10 bases from V and 2 bases from J, the junction contained 11 bases not matched to a gene. The germline V gene encodes CDR1 ENHRY and CDR2 SYGVKD. CDR3: CARRGLAYHQETQYF. CDR3 DNA: TGTGCCAGAAGGGGACTAGCTTACCATCAAGAGACCCAGTACTTC.

The V gene is TRBV5-4, the J gene TRBJ2-2; a weak D match, TRBD1 (6 bases). Deletions cut 4 bases from V and 6 bases from J, with 10 bases between. The CDR3 extends over 13 amino acids. Per germline, CDR1 SGHNT and CDR2 YYREEE (reference sequence). The CDR3 bases are TGTGCCAGCAGCGATGGACAGCCCGGGGAGCTGTTTTTT. Translating it yields CASSDGQPGELFF.

This sequence joins TRBV5-1 and TRBJ2-2; TRBD1 agrees at 7 bases. The germline V gene encodes CDR1 SGHRS and CDR2 YFSETQ. The CDR3 extends over 16 amino acids. Germline trimming cut 0 bases from V and 1 base from J; bases unmatched to any gene: 3. The CDR3 reads CASSLVRGQNTGELFF. Written as DNA, the CDR3 is TGCGCCAGCAGCTTGGTTAGGGGGCAGAACACCGGGGAGCTGTTTTTT.

The rearrangement links TRBV9 to TRBJ1-4; maybe TRBD1 (6 bases). V was cut by 3 bases and J by 7 bases, with 16 bases left in between. The CDR3 loop spans 15 amino acids. Germline loops: CDR1 SGDLS, CDR2 YYNGEE. CDR3 DNA sequence: TGTGCCAGCAGCGATTCCGGGACAAGGTCTGAAAAACTGTTTTTT. As protein: CASSDSGTRSEKLFF. Looking up the rest from reference TRBV9 and TRBJ1-4 gives the full variable domain: DSGVTQTPKHLITATGQRVTLRCSPRSGDLSVYWYQQSLDQGLQFLIQYYNGEERAKGNILERFSAQQFPDLHSELNLSSLELGDSALYFCASSDSGTRSEKLFFGSGTQLSVL.

This chain connects TRBV27 to TRBJ2-3, with D possibly being TRBD2 (6 bases). The CDR3 length is 16 residues. V shed 3 bases and J shed 0 bases, with 13 bases lying between them. From germline, CDR1 is MNHEY and CDR2 SMNVEV (reference sequence). The CDR3 nucleotides are TGTGCCAGCAGTTTCCTACCCGGGACTAGCACAGATACGCAGTATTTT. As protein: CASSFLPGTSTDTQYF.

This rearrangement joins TRBV3-1 (or the pseudogene TRBV3-2) to TRBJ2-4; 13 bases map to TRBD2. The trim removed 4 bases at V and 1 base at J, leaving 4 bases unmatched. The CDR3 runs 17 residues. CDR1 is LGHDT and CDR2 is YNNKEL in the germline V gene (reference sequence). In DNA, the CDR3 is TGTGCCAGCAGCCTAGGACTAGCGGGAGAGGCCAAAAACATTCAGTACTTC. Its translation is CASSLGLAGEAKNIQYF.

The V call is TRBV18, the J call TRBJ1-3; 8 positions match TRBD1. Germline CDR1 is KGHSH and CDR2 is LQKENI. CDR3 size: 14 residues. V lost 6 bases and J lost 4; bases outside the gene matches: 5. CDR3 sequence (DNA): TGTGCCAGCTCGCCCGACAGGGGCGGAAACACCATATATTTT. Protein: CASSPDRGGNTIYF.

The chain carries TRBV5-1 and TRBJ2-3, with TRBD1 identical over 7 bases. From germline, CDR1 is SGHRS and CDR2 YFSETQ. J gave up 3 bases and V 0 bases, and 4 bases lay outside the gene matches. The CDR3 spans 15 residues. The CDR3 is CASSLGQGRTDTQYF. The CDR3 DNA is TGCGCCAGCAGCTTGGGACAGGGTCGAACAGATACGCAGTATTTT.

This chain uses TRBV13 with TRBJ2-7; weak D call: TRBD2 (6 bases). Trimming stripped 7 bases from V and 6 bases from J, with 16 bases between. The CDR3 runs to 13 residues. Germline V CDR1 and CDR2: PRHDT, FYEKMQ (reference sequence). The chain's CDR3 is CASTFEGAGEQYF. CDR3 DNA sequence: TGTGCCAGCACCTTCGAGGGAGCGGGCGAGCAGTACTTC.

J is TRBJ1-1 and V is TRBV7-9; no reliable D call. This CDR3 region has 14 residues. V was cut by 1 base and J by 5 bases, with 11 bases left in between. CDR1 is SEHNR and CDR2 is FQNEAQ in the germline V gene (reference sequence). CDR3 nucleotides: TGTGCCAGCAGCTTAGGCCCAACGGGGACTGAAGCTTTCTTT. It yields the protein CASSLGPTGTEAFF.

This sequence joins TRBV11-2 and TRBJ1-1; TRBD1 is a possible D gene (6 bases). Germline V gene lookup returns CDR1 SGHAT and CDR2 FQNNGV. Trimming took off 4 bases at V and 2 bases at J, with 11 bases between the two ends. There are 14 residues in the CDR3. The CDR3 loop reads CASSYRTVNTEAFF. Written as DNA, the CDR3 is TGTGCCAGCAGCTACAGGACAGTAAACACTGAAGCTTTCTTT.

V usage is TRBV19 and J usage is TRBJ1-1; TRBD1 is a possible D gene (6 bases). This CDR3 is built from 12 residues. The V end was cut by 6 bases, the J end by 6 bases, with 11 bases between. Germline CDR1 is LNHDA and CDR2 is SQIVND (reference sequence). The CDR3: CASSPGAPEAFF. CDR3 nucleotides: TGTGCCAGTAGCCCAGGGGCTCCTGAAGCTTTCTTT.

J is TRBJ2-7 and V is TRBV29-1, with D possibly matching TRBD2 (6 bases). V was pared by 5 bases and J by 3 bases, with 11 bases between. CDR1 is SQVTM and CDR2 is ANQGSEA in the germline V gene. The CDR3 totals 12 residues. The CDR3 reads CSVRGGSYEQYF. CDR3 nucleotide sequence: TGCAGCGTTAGAGGAGGGAGCTACGAGCAGTACTTC.

The chain couples TRBV7-8 to TRBJ1-4; possible D gene TRBD1, 5 bases. This CDR3 is 18 amino acids long. The germline V and J ends were trimmed by 2 bases and 0 bases, with 16 bases remaining between them. The V gene's germline CDR1 is SGHVS and CDR2 FQNEAQ. CDR3 amino acids: CASSLFPAGYATNEKLFF. CDR3 coding DNA: TGTGCCAGCAGCTTATTCCCCGCAGGGTATGCAACTAATGAAAAACTGTTTTTT. Complete variable domain (other parts from reference TRBV7-8 and TRBJ1-4): GAGVSQSPRYKVAKRGQDVALRCDPISGHVSLFWYQQALGQGPEFLTYFQNEAQLDKSGLPSDRFFAERPEGSVSTLKIQRTQQEDSAVYLCASSLFPAGYATNEKLFFGSGTQLSVL.